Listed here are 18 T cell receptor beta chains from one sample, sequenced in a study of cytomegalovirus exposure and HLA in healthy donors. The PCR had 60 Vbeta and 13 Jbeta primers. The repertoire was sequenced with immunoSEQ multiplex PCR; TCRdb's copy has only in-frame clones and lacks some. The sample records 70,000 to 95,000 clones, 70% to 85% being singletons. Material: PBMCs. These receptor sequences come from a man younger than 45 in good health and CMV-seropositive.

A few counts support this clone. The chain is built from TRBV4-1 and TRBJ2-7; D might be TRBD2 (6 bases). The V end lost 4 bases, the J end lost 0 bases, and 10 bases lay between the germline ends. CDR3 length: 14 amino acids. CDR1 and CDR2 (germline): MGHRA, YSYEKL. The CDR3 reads CASSPKEGSYEQYF. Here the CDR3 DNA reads TGCGCCAGCAGCCCCAAGGAGGGCTCCTACGAGCAGTACTTC.

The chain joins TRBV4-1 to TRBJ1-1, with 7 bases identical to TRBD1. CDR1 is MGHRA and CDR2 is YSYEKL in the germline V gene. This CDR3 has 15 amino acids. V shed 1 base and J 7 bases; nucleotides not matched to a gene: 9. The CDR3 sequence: CASSQGHSGTVEAFF. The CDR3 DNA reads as TGCGCCAGCAGCCAAGGACATTCCGGGACAGTTGAAGCTTTCTTT.

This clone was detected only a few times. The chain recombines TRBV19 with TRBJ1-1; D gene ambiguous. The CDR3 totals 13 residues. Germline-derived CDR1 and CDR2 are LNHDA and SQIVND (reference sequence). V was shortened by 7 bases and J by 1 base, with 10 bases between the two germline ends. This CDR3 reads CASKKYRNTEAFF. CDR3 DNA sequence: TGTGCCAGTAAGAAATACAGGAACACTGAAGCTTTCTTT.

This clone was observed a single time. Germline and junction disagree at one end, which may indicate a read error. CDR3 protein: CASSYSPRQGPYGYTF. CDR3 nucleotide sequence: TGTGCCAGCAGCTACTCCCCCCGGCAGGGGCCCTATGGCTACACCTTC. The chain carries TRBV6-5 and TRBJ1-2; a possible D gene is TRBD1 (6 bases). This CDR3 is 16 amino acids long. From germline, CDR1 is MNHEY and CDR2 SVGAGI.

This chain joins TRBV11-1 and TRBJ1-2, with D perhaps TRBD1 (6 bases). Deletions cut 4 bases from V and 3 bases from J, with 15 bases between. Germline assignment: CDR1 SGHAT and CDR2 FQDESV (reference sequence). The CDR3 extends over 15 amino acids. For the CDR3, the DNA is TGTGCCAGCAGCTCAGGACTGGGGGCGGACTATGGCTACACCTTC. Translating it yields CASSSGLGADYGYTF.

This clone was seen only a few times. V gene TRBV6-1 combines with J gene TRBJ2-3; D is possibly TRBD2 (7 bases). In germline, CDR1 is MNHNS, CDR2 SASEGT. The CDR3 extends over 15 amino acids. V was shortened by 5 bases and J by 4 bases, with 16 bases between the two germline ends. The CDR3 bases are TGTGCCAGCAGTCTCTTTCGCGGGGGCGCAGATACGCAGTATTTT. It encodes CASSLFRGGADTQYF.

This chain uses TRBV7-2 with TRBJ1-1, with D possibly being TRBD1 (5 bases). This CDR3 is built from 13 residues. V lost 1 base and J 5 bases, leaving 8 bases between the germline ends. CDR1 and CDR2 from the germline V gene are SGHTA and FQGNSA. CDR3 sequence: CASSLDGGTEAFF. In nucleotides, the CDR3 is TGTGCCAGCAGCTTAGATGGGGGGACTGAAGCTTTCTTT.

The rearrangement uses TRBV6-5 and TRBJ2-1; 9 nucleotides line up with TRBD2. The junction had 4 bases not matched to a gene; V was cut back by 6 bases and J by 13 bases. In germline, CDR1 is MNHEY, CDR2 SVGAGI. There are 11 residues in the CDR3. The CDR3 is CASSSGLAQFF. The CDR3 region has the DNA TGTGCCAGCAGCTCGGGACTAGCCCAGTTCTTC.

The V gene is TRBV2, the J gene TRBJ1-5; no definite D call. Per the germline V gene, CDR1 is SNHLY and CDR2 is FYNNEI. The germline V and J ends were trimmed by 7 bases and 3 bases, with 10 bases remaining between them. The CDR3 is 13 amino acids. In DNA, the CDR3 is TGTGCCAGCATACGGGATTTCAATCAGCCCCAGCATTTT. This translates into CASIRDFNQPQHF. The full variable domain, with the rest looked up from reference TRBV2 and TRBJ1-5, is EPEVTQTPSHQVTQMGQEVILRCVPISNHLYFYWYRQILGQKVEFLVSFYNNEISEKSEIFDDQFSVERPDGSNFTLKIRSTKLEDSAMYFCASIRDFNQPQHFGDGTRLSIL.

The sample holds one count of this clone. The CDR3 is CASSPGQGAGITEAFF. Written as DNA, the CDR3 is TGTGCCAGTAGTCCGGGACAGGGGGCTGGTATCACTGAAGCTTTCTTT. This sequence joins TRBV19 and TRBJ1-1; TRBD1 matches at 12 bases. Germline values: CDR1 LNHDA, CDR2 SQIVND (reference sequence). The V and J ends lost 5 bases and 4 bases, in that order; junction bases with no gene match: 8. The length of the CDR3 is 16 residues.

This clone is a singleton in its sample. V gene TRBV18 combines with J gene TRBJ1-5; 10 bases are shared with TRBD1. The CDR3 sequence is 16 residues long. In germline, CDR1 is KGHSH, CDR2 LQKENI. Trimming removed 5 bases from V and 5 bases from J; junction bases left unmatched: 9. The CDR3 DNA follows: TGTGCCAGCTCATCAATGGACAGGGGGACCCATCAGCCCCAGCATTTT. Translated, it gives CASSSMDRGTHQPQHF.

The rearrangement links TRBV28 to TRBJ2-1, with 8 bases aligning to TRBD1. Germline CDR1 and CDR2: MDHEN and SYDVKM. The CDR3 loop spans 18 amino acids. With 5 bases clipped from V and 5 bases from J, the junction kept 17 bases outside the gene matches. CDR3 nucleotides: TGTGCCAGCAGTCCCATCGCACGGACAGGGCTAGGCAACAATGAGCAGTTCTTC. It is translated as CASSPIARTGLGNNEQFF.

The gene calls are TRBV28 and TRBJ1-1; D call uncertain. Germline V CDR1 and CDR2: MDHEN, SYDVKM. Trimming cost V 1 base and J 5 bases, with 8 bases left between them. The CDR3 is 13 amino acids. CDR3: CASSLFKQTEAFF. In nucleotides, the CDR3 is TGTGCCAGCAGTTTATTCAAACAGACTGAAGCTTTCTTT.

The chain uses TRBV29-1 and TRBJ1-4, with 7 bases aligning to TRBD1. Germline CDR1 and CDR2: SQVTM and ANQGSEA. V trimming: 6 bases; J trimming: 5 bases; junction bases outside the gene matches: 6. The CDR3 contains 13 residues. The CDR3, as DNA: TGCAGCGTCCTGACAGGGATGAATGAAAAACTGTTTTTT. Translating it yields CSVLTGMNEKLFF.

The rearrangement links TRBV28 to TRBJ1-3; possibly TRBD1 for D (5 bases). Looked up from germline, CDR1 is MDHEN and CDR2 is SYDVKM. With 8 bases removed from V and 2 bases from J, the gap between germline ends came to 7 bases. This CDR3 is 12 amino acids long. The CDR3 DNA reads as TGTGCCAGCCCAGGGCCTGGAAACACCATATATTTT. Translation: CASPGPGNTIYF.

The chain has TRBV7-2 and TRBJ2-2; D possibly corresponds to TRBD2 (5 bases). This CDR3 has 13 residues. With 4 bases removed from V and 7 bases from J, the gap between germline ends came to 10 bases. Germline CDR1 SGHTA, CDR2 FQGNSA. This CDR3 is CASSSLANGELFF. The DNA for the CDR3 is TGTGCCAGCAGCTCCCTAGCTAACGGGGAGCTGTTTTTT.

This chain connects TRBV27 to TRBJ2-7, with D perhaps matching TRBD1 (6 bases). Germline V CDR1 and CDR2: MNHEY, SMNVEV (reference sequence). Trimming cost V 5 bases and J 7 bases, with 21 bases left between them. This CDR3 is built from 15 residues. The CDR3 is CASSDTPDSLGEQYF. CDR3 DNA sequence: TGTGCCAGCAGTGACACCCCGGACAGTCTGGGGGAGCAGTACTTC.

This CDR3 reads CASSHGSRETQYF. The CDR3 DNA sequence: TGTGCCAGCTCACATGGGAGTAGGGAGACCCAGTACTTC. The rearrangement links TRBV18 to TRBJ2-5; maybe TRBD2 (5 bases). V lost 4 bases, J lost 5 bases, and 11 bases lay in between. The CDR3 extends over 13 amino acids. Germline CDR1 is KGHSH and CDR2 is LQKENI.